The 21 T cell receptor beta chains listed next were all sequenced from one sample in a study of blood T cells in healthy people across ages. Combining a sample-barcoded 5' primer with a J-beta primer mix, a second PCR ran for roughly 7 to 11 cycles. TCRdb reprocessed the 5' RACE reads via MiXCR and lists one record per CDR3 protein. The sample includes around 970,000 distinct CDR3 sequences, roughly 51% of them seen just once. Sequencing was carried out using blood. The receptor set was obtained from a woman between 55 and 75 years old in good health.

The V and J genes are TRBV28 and TRBJ2-1; TRBD2 agrees at 9 bases. The CDR3 loop spans 17 amino acids. CDR1 and CDR2 from the germline V gene are MDHEN and SYDVKM. J lost 4 bases, V lost 6 bases, and 13 bases had no gene match. CDR3 region: CASSRPGTSGPYNEQFF. DNA for the CDR3: TGTGCCAGCAGCCGGCCGGGCACTAGCGGGCCTTACAATGAGCAGTTCTTC.

The V call is TRBV25-1, the J call TRBJ2-5; TRBD2 matches 7 bases. Germline V gene sequence: CDR1 MGHDK, CDR2 SYGVNS. V trimming: 6 bases; J trimming: 11 bases; junction bases outside the gene matches: 9. The CDR3 consists of 12 residues. In DNA form, the CDR3 reads TGTGCCAGCAGGATGGGGGGGAATGAGCAGTACTTC. It specifies CASRMGGNEQYF.

This clonotype was counted at least ten times. This sequence joins TRBV20-1 and TRBJ2-1; no reliable D call. This CDR3 has 13 amino acids. Looked up from germline, CDR1 is DFQATT and CDR2 is SNEGSKA (reference sequence). V gave up 3 bases and J gave up 6 bases, with 12 bases separating them. The CDR3 protein is CSASGATPNEQFF. CDR3 in DNA: TGCAGTGCTAGCGGAGCTACCCCCAATGAGCAGTTCTTC.

This clonotype was seen only a few times. The chain recombines TRBV10-3 with TRBJ2-3; no reliable D call. The germline V gene encodes CDR1 ENHRY and CDR2 SYGVKD. The CDR3 is 13 residues long. V was trimmed by 4 bases and J by 4 bases, leaving 9 bases between them. The CDR3 DNA reads TGTGCCATCAGTGGAGAATACTCAGATACGCAGTATTTT. Amino acids: CAISGEYSDTQYF.

As to this clonotype: Germline and junction disagree at one end, which may indicate a read error. The chain is built from TRBV12-3 or TRBV12-4 and TRBJ2-3; D unclear. CDR3 length: 12 residues. The CDR3 coding sequence is TGTGCCAGCAGCGCGAGAGCAGATGCGCAGTATTTT. Protein product: CASSARADAQYF.

This sequence joins TRBV24-1 and TRBJ2-2; 12 nucleotides align to TRBD2. CDR1 and CDR2 from the germline V gene are KGHDR and SFDVKD. The CDR3 runs to 13 residues. V lost 12 bases, J lost 8 bases, and 6 bases stayed unmatched. CDR3 DNA: TGTGCCTCTAGCGGGAGGGCCGAAGGGGAGCTGTTTTTT. Translating it yields CASSGRAEGELFF.

V gene TRBV7-8 combines with J gene TRBJ1-4; D is uncertain. The CDR3 spans 14 residues. Looked up from germline, CDR1 is SGHVS and CDR2 is FQNEAQ. V shed 2 bases and J shed 8 bases, with 12 bases lying between them. The DNA for the CDR3 is TGTGCCAGCAGCTTAAGGCGCGGTGGGGAAAAACTGTTTTTT. This translates into CASSLRRGGEKLFF.

As concerns this clonotype: Given a much more abundant clone one base away, this may be a read error. This rearrangement joins TRBV4-2 to TRBJ2-5, with TRBD2 as a possible D gene (6 bases). Germline CDR1 and CDR2: LGHNA and YNFKEQ. This CDR3 has 14 residues. The CDR3: CATSQDWGEETQYF. CDR3 DNA: TGTGCCACCAGCCAAGATTGGGGGGAAGAGACCCAGTACTTC.

This clonotype has only a few counts. This chain uses TRBV6-2 or TRBV6-3 with TRBJ2-7, with D hard to call. The CDR3 runs 11 residues. CDR1 and CDR2 (germline): MNHEY, SVGEGT. Between the trimmed V and J ends, which lost 8 bases and 7 bases, there was a span of 12 bases. CDR3 loop: CASQTQREQYF. In nucleotides, the CDR3 is TGTGCCAGCCAAACTCAGAGGGAGCAGTACTTC.

V usage is TRBV20-1 and J usage is TRBJ2-3; 8 nucleotides agree with TRBD2. Per the germline V gene, CDR1 is DFQATT and CDR2 is SNEGSKA (reference sequence). CDR3 size: 17 residues. Unmatched junction bases numbered 13, after V lost 1 base and J lost 4 bases. The CDR3 DNA follows: TGCAGTGCTAGAGGCCGTAGCGGGAAAGGGAAGGCAGATACGCAGTATTTT. Its protein product is CSARGRSGKGKADTQYF.

CDR3 amino acids: CASFGGADTQYF. Here the CDR3 DNA reads TGTGCCAGCTTTGGAGGAGCAGATACGCAGTATTTT. The chain recombines TRBV12-3 or TRBV12-4 with TRBJ2-3, with a tentative D call TRBD2 (5 bases). V lost 8 bases to trimming and J lost 4 bases, with 10 bases between them. This CDR3 spans 12 amino acids.

The chain employs TRBV7-6 and TRBJ1-2; D perhaps matches TRBD1 (5 bases). Trimming pared 5 bases from V and 6 bases from J, leaving 22 bases between. Germline V lookup: CDR1 SGHVS, CDR2 FNYEAQ. The CDR3 is 16 amino acids. For the CDR3, the DNA is TGTGCCAGCAGCCCCCGGACACCGGAAACCCTGGATGGCTACACCTTC. As protein: CASSPRTPETLDGYTF.

The rearrangement uses TRBV10-3 and TRBJ2-3, with 7 bases matching TRBD2. Germline CDR1 ENHRY, CDR2 SYGVKD. V lost 2 bases, J lost 6 bases, and 11 bases stayed unmatched. CDR3 length: 16 residues. DNA of the CDR3: TGTGCCATCAGTGAGGCTACTGAGGGCGGGAGTGATACGCAGTATTTT. It is translated as CAISEATEGGSDTQYF.

V gene TRBV11-1 combines with J gene TRBJ2-1; weak D call: TRBD1 (6 bases). The CDR3 runs to 15 residues. V was pared by 3 bases and J by 7 bases, with 16 bases between. Germline-derived CDR1 and CDR2 are SGHAT and FQDESV (reference sequence). CDR3 nucleotides: TGTGCCAGCAGCTTGAGGCCACAAAGGGGGAATGAGCAGTTCTTC. Translated: CASSLRPQRGNEQFF.

This chain connects TRBV29-1 to TRBJ2-5; D ambiguous. The CDR3 totals 12 residues. CDR1 is SQVTM, CDR2 ANQGSEA, per germline. V lost 4 bases to trimming and J lost 4 bases, with 10 bases between them. CDR3 loop: CSVVRSSETQYF. The CDR3 nucleotides are TGCAGCGTTGTAAGATCATCAGAGACCCAGTACTTC.

This clonotype has only a few counts. The CDR3 loop is CRAVRITREQYF. The CDR3 region has the DNA TGTAGGGCGGTGCGGATTACGAGAGAGCAGTACTTC. The V and J genes are TRBV28 and TRBJ2-7; the D is unclear. In germline, CDR1 is MDHEN, CDR2 SYDVKM. The CDR3 consists of 12 residues.

J is TRBJ1-2 and V is TRBV29-1; no clear D gene. The V gene lost 4 bases and the J gene lost 4 bases, with 10 bases spanning the gap. In germline, CDR1 is SQVTM, CDR2 ANQGSEA. The CDR3 has 12 residues. The CDR3: CSVGGQFYGYTF. DNA of the CDR3: TGCAGCGTTGGCGGCCAATTCTATGGCTACACCTTC.

This clonotype showed up just a few times. The chain carries TRBV10-3 and TRBJ2-5; TRBD2 matches 9 bases. The assigned J gene may be wrong: the sequence end matches TRBJ2-7 better. The CDR3 totals 13 residues. Germline V gives CDR1 ENHRY, CDR2 SYGVKD. The CDR3 sequence is CAIAFSGSYEQYF. The CDR3 nucleotides are TGTGCCATTGCATTTAGCGGGAGCTACGAGCAGTACTTC.

Only a few counts were recorded for this clonotype. V and J are TRBV7-2 and TRBJ2-1; 10 nucleotides match TRBD2. There are 18 residues in the CDR3. Germline CDR1 and CDR2: SGHTA and FQGNSA. V shed 0 bases, J shed 4 bases, and the junction held 9 bases outside the gene matches. The CDR3 here is CASSLASGGAGGYNEQFF. DNA of the CDR3: TGTGCCAGCAGCTTAGCAAGCGGAGGAGCGGGAGGGTACAATGAGCAGTTCTTC.

The chain is built from TRBV3-1 and TRBJ2-4; D gene unclear. CDR1 and CDR2 (germline): LGHDT, YNNKEL (reference sequence). The CDR3 is 16 residues long. V shed 3 bases and J shed 1 base, with 13 bases lying between them. The CDR3, as DNA: TGTGCCAGCAGCCACGGCCCCCAGGTCGCCAAAAACATTCAGTACTTC. This translates into CASSHGPQVAKNIQYF.

The chain employs TRBV13 and TRBJ2-1; 7 nucleotides agree with TRBD2. The closer fit of TRBJ2-7 to the DNA end suggests the J call may be wrong. CDR1 is PRHDT, CDR2 FYEKMQ, per germline (reference sequence). The CDR3 spans 15 residues. CDR3 loop: CASALMGEGHYEQYF. CDR3 nucleotides: TGTGCCAGCGCCTTAATGGGGGAGGGCCATTACGAGCAGTACTTC.